The present entry profiles one TCR beta chain with its context. Within the sample, other DNA sequences also encode this same CDR3. Primers: 60 Vbeta forward and 13 Jbeta reverse. Sequencing was performed with immunoSEQ multiplex PCR; in TCRdb, only in-frame clones are kept and a portion is missing. The data contain some 200,000 clones, 55% to 75% of them singletons. The CDR3 is made up of 14 amino acids. Germline lookup yields CDR1 LNHDA and CDR2 SQIVND (reference sequence). Unmatched junction bases numbered 7, after V lost 3 bases and J lost 7 bases. The data stem from a study of cytomegalovirus exposure and HLA in healthy donors.

Sample: PBMCs. The origin of this receptor is a man in his forties in good health and CMV-seropositive. The chain recombines TRBV19 with TRBJ1-2; 8 bases are shared with TRBD1. CDR3 nucleotides: TGTGCCAGTAGTATTTTGCAGGGGGCTAGTGGCTACACCTTC. It is translated as CASSILQGASGYTF.